This is a list of T cell receptor beta chains from one sample in a study of glioma-infiltrating T cells after dendritic cell vaccination. Only in-frame clones appear in the TCRdb table, and some are missing; sequencing was by immunoSEQ multiplex PCR. The sample holds about 95,000 clones, 85% seen once. Sequences were derived from blood, sampled before dendritic cell vaccination. Every receptor here comes from a human donor with glioblastoma. CDR3s leave out the opening cysteine and the closing phenylalanine or tryptophan. Clone size is not always given. Where it is, it says once, few, many or a class for expanded clones.

TRBV7-9	once	TRBJ2-1	ASRPGTGVKDEQF
TRBV7-2	.	TRBJ2-3	ASSLHSGLAGGQDTQY
TRBV5-1	.	TRBJ2-3	ASSLGLAGEGTQY
TRBV15	.	TRBJ2-5	ATSRGQGLQETQY
TRBV7-7	.	TRBJ2-3	ASSLSDLDTQY
TRBV25-1	few	TRBJ1-1	ASSMTGTEAF
TRBV28	.	TRBJ2-1	ASSLWAGGPDEQF
TRBV7-9	.	TRBJ1-2	ASSLAGVTYGYT
TRBV4-2	.	TRBJ2-2	ASSPRLAGNTGELF
TRBV6-6	many	TRBJ1-2	ASRPGRQGGDYGYT
TRBV19	.	TRBJ1-1	ASSPDRAGLNTEAF
TRBV5-6	.	TRBJ1-4	ASSLGAAGDGEKLF
TRBV10-3	.	TRBJ1-2	AIRDRDQAFYYT
TRBV5-5	.	TRBJ1-5	ASSLGPNSNQPQH
TRBV7-2	.	TRBJ1-5	ASSLGQPSNQPQH
TRBV6-5	.	TRBJ1-4	ASSYTDRAEKLF
TRBV6-6	.	TRBJ2-7	ASSYREGTYEQY
TRBV10-1	few	TRBJ1-3	ASSGSGSGNTIY
TRBV7-9	.	TRBJ2-2	ASSLRGSGGLNTGELF
TRBV5-1	.	TRBJ2-3	ASSITTSGGGTDTQY
TRBV2	.	TRBJ2-1	ASSRTGGPSYNEQF
TRBV7-3	.	TRBJ1-2	ASSPGTVYGYT
TRBV6-5	.	TRBJ2-1	ASSYSLTNEQF
TRBV4-1	.	TRBJ2-1	ASSSRPGGDNEQF
TRBV7-2	.	TRBJ2-5	ASSLLETQY
TRBV7-2	.	TRBJ2-7	ASSQTPGQGYEQY
TRBV7-8	.	TRBJ2-7	ASSFEDEQY
TRBV6-4	.	TRBJ1-6	ASTPLDTRGLNSPLH
TRBV30	.	TRBJ2-7	AWSAGTSGSYEQY
TRBV6-5	few	TRBJ1-6	ASSTTGYSPLH
TRBV7-2	.	TRBJ2-2	ASSRTPGLLAPGELF
TRBV7-2	.	TRBJ2-3	ASSLIAVRTDTQY
TRBV18	.	TRBJ2-3	ASSPTGMDTQY
TRBV15	.	TRBJ2-2	ATSRGGNTGELF
TRBV30	.	TRBJ2-3	AWNQGDTQY
TRBV7-9	.	TRBJ2-3	ASSSTSTDTQY
TRBV6-5	.	TRBJ2-6	ASRQGATGANVLT
TRBV14	.	TRBJ2-6	ASSQMGTGGSGANVLT
TRBV28	.	TRBJ1-2	ASSPTDRGRNGYT
TRBV5-8	.	TRBJ2-1	ASSKGLAGVDEQF
TRBV5-1	once	TRBJ1-2	ASSYRGAGEGGYT
TRBV10-2	.	TRBJ2-5	ASSGWVQETQY
TRBV30	.	TRBJ1-1	AWSRDTEAF
TRBV7-8	.	TRBJ2-1	ASSGQSSYNEQF